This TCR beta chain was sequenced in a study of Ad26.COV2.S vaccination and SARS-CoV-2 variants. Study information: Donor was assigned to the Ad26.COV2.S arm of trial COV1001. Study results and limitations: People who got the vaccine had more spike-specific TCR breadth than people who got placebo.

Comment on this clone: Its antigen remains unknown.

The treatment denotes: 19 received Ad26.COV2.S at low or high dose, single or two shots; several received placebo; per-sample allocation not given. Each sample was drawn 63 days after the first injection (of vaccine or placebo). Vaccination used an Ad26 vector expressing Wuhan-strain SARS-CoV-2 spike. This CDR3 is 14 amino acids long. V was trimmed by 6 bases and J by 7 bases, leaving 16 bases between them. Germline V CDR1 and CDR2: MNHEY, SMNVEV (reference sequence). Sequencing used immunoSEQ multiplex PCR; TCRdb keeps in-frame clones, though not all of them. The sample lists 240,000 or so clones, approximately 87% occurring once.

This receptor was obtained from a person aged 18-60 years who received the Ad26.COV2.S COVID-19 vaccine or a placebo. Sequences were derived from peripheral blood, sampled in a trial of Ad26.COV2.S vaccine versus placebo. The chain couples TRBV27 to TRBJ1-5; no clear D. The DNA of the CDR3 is TGTGCCAGCAGCCCCGACACGGTCGGACAGCCCCAGCATTTT. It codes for CASSPDTVGQPQHF.